The 9 T cell receptor beta chains below all came from one sample that was sequenced in a study of T cells in Graves' hyperthyroidism and ophthalmopathy. RNA transcripts gave rise to amplified TCR beta CDR3 regions. A set of HTBI primers served as the primers for a first-round RT-PCR of the TCR CDR3. TCRdb reprocessed the multiplex PCR reads with MiXCR, giving one entry per CDR3 protein. The data hold 200,000 to 300,000 distinct CDR3 sequences, with approximately 25% observed a single time. Sequenced sample: blood. The receptors were gathered from a woman in her 40s with Graves' ophthalmopathy.

This clonotype has at least ten counts. This chain connects TRBV7-6 to TRBJ1-2; the D is unclear. Trimming removed 0 bases from V and 3 bases from J, with 5 bases in between. Germline V gene data show CDR1 as SGHVS and CDR2 as FNYEAQ. The CDR3 spans 13 residues. The CDR3: CASSLADYYGYTF. The CDR3 DNA reads TGTGCCAGCAGCTTAGCAGATTACTATGGCTACACCTTC.

This clonotype was counted at least ten times. The rearrangement links TRBV6-5 to TRBJ2-7, with D perhaps TRBD1 or TRBD2 (5 bases each). The germline V and J ends were trimmed by 10 bases and 3 bases, with 16 bases remaining between them. The CDR3 runs to 13 residues. CDR1 MNHEY and CDR2 SVGAGI come from the germline V gene. The CDR3 DNA sequence: TGTGCCATCCGGGACCTTCGGAACTACGAGCAGTACTTC. It yields the protein CAIRDLRNYEQYF.

This clonotype was observed at least ten times. This chain uses TRBV11-1 with TRBJ2-7; D may match TRBD1 or TRBD2 (5 bases each). The CDR3 sequence is 14 residues long. Germline V CDR1 and CDR2: SGHAT, FQDESV (reference sequence). Between the trimmed V and J ends, which lost 5 bases and 0 bases, there was a span of 11 bases. This chain's CDR3 is CASSGTTFSYEQYF. The DNA of the CDR3 is TGTGCCAGCAGCGGGACGACCTTCTCCTACGAGCAGTACTTC.

This clonotype has at least ten counts. The CDR3 carries no conserved terminal phenylalanine or tryptophan, so it likely arises from a read error. The chain employs TRBV6-1 and TRBJ2-5, with TRBD2 as a possible D gene (5 bases). CDR3 length: 13 amino acids. The germline V gene has CDR1 MNHNS and CDR2 SASEGT. The V end was cut by 4 bases, the J end by 4 bases, with 10 bases between. The CDR3 spells CASSAPEGETQYL. As DNA, the CDR3 is TGTGCCAGCAGTGCCCCCGAGGGAGAGACCCAGTACCTC.

This clonotype occurred many times. This chain joins TRBV15 and TRBJ2-7; 8 positions agree with TRBD2. The germline V gene has CDR1 LNHNV and CDR2 YYDKDF (reference sequence). The CDR3 extends over 15 amino acids. V trimming: 3 bases; J trimming: 2 bases; junction bases outside the gene matches: 6. DNA of the CDR3: TGTGCCACCAGCAGCTTAGCGGGACTCACCTACGAGCAGTACTTC. Residues: CATSSLAGLTYEQYF.

This clonotype has at least ten counts. The chain has TRBV12-5 and TRBJ2-5; a possible D gene is TRBD2 (6 bases). CDR1 is LGHNT, CDR2 FRNRAP, per germline. This CDR3 is built from 12 residues. Trimming removed 6 bases at V and 7 bases at J, with 12 bases between. Here the CDR3 reads CASGGPGGTQYF. The CDR3 DNA reads as TGTGCTAGTGGGGGGCCCGGGGGGACCCAGTACTTC.

This clonotype was seen at least ten times. The chain uses TRBV6-1 and TRBJ2-5; D is possibly TRBD2 (6 bases). This CDR3 comprises 15 residues. Trimming took 1 base from V and 5 from J, leaving 14 bases between them. The germline V gene has CDR1 MNHNS and CDR2 SASEGT. In DNA form, the CDR3 reads TGTGCCAGCAGTGAAGTGGGAGGTTTAGGGGAGACCCAGTACTTC. Encoded protein: CASSEVGGLGETQYF.

Comment on this clonotype: Because the CDR3's place on the DNA is in doubt, the DNA is left out and the CDR3 is given as listed by TCRdb. The genes are TRBV2 and TRBJ2-2; no check of the table's D call, TRBD1, against the DNA was made. The CDR3 has 15 residues if both end residues are counted. Germline lookup yields CDR1 SNHLY and CDR2 FYNNEI. The CDR3 spells CASSGDRGPPGSCFF.

This sequence joins TRBV20-1 and TRBJ1-1, with unresolved D. V lost 1 base and J lost 6, with 12 bases in between. The CDR3 totals 13 residues. Per the germline V gene, CDR1 is DFQATT and CDR2 is SNEGSKA (reference sequence). CDR3 coding DNA: TGCAGTGCTAGAGGATACCCTACGTCTGAAGCTTTCTTT. This translates into CSARGYPTSEAFF.